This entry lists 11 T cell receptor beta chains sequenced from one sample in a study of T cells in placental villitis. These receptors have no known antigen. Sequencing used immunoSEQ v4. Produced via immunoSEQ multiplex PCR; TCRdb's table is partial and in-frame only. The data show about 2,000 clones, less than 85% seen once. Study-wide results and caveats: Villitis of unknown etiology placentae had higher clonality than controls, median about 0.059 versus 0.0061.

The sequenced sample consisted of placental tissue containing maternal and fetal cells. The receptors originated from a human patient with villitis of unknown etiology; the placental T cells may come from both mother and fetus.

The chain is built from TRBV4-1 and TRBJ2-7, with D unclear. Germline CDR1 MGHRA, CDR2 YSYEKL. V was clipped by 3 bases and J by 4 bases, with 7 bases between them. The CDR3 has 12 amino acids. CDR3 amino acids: CASSHFGYEQYF. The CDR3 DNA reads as TGCGCCAGCAGCCATTTTGGGTACGAGCAGTACTTC.

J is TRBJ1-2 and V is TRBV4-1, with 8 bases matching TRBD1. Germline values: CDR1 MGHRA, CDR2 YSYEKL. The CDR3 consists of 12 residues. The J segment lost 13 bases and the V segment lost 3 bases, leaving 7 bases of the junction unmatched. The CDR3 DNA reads TGCGCCAGCAGCCAGGCCGGGACAGGTTTCACCTTC. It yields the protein CASSQAGTGFTF.

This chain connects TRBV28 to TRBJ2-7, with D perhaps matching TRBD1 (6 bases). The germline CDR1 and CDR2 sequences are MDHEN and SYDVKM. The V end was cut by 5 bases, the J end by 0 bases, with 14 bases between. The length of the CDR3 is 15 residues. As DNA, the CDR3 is TGTGCCAGCAGTGGCAATGACAGGTTCTCCTACGAGCAGTACTTC. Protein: CASSGNDRFSYEQYF.

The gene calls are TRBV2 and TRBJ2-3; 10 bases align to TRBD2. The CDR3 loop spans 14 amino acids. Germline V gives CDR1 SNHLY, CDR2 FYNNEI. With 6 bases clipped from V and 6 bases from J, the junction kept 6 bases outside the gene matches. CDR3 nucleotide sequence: TGTGCCAGCAGCCCAGCGGGAGGGAGGGATACGCAGTATTTT. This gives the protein CASSPAGGRDTQYF.

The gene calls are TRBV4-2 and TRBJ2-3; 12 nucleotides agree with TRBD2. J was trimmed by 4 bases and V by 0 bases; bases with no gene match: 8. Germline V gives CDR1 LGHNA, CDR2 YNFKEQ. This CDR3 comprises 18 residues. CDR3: CASSQELGTSGWADTQYF. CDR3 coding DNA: TGTGCCAGCAGCCAAGAACTTGGGACTAGCGGGTGGGCAGATACGCAGTATTTT.

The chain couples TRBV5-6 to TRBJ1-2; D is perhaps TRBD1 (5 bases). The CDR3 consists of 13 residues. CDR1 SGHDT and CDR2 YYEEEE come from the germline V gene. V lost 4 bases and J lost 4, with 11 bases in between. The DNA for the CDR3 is TGTGCCAGCAGCGGGACTGGAATCTATGGCTACACCTTC. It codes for CASSGTGIYGYTF.

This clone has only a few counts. This CDR3 is CASSTSRTGLPNNEQFF. The CDR3 bases are TGTGCCAGTAGTACTTCCCGGACGGGACTTCCTAACAATGAGCAGTTCTTC. The J gene is TRBJ2-1, the V gene TRBV19; D is possibly TRBD2 (6 bases). CDR1 is LNHDA, CDR2 SQIVND, per germline (reference sequence). Trimming shortened V by 4 bases and J by 5 bases, and 21 bases separated the two germline ends. The CDR3 extends over 17 amino acids. The full variable domain, with the rest looked up from reference TRBV19 and TRBJ2-1, is DGGITQSPKYLFRKEGQNVTLSCEQNLNHDAMYWYRQDPGQGLRLIYYSQIVNDFQKGDIAEGYSVSREKKESFPLTVTSAQKNPTAFYLCASSTSRTGLPNNEQFFGPGTRLTVL.

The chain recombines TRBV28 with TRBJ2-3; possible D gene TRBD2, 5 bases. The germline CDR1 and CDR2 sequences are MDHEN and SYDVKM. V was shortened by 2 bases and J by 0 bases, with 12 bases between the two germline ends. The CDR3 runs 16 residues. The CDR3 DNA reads TGTGCCAGCAGTTTACTAGGTAGCGCGAGCACAGATACGCAGTATTTT. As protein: CASSLLGSASTDTQYF.

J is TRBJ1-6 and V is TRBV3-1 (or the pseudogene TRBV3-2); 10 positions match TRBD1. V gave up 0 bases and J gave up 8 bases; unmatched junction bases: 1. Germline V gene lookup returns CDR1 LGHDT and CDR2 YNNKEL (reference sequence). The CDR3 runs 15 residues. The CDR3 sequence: CASSQEGQGYSPLHF. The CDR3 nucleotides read TGTGCCAGCAGCCAAGAGGGACAGGGGTATTCACCCCTCCACTTT.

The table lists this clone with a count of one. The CDR3 protein is CASSLERSPNEQFF. As DNA, the CDR3 is TGCGCCAGCAGCTTGGAGAGGTCCCCCAATGAGCAGTTCTTC. This chain uses TRBV5-1 with TRBJ2-1, with D unresolved. The V end was cut by 0 bases, the J end by 6 bases, with 10 bases between. Per germline, CDR1 SGHRS and CDR2 YFSETQ. The CDR3 extends over 14 amino acids.

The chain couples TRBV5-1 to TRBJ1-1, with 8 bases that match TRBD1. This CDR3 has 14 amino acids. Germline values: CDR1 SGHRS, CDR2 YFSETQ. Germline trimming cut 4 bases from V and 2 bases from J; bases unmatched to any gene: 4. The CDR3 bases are TGCGCCAGCAGCCCAGACAGGGGAAACACTGAAGCTTTCTTT. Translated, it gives CASSPDRGNTEAFF. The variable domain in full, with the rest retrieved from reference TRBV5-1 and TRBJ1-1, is KAGVTQTPRYLIKTRGQQVTLSCSPISGHRSVSWYQQTPGQGLQFLFEYFSETQRNKGNFPGRFSGRQFSNSRSEMNVSTLELGDSALYLCASSPDRGNTEAFFGQGTRLTVV.